This T cell receptor beta chain stems from a study of blood T cell repertoires in COVID-19 (dated by TCRdb to about 2020). As for the study more broadly: Collaborator samples came from the United States, Italy and Spain and covered acute and convalescent phases of COVID-19. Deeply sampled blood TCRbeta repertoires from subjects exposed to, actively infected with, or recovered from COVID-19 were included in the dataset. The repertoires were released in a freely available public database meant as a resource for research on the immune response to SARS-CoV-2. Sample metadata almost always included a de-identified subject ID, COVID-19 status, age in years and sex. Where HLA class I and class II types were available, the types were taken from metadata supplied by the sample provider, not from assay-based typing. Samples came from the ongoing ImmuneRACE study (first 160 participants) plus 1,254 subjects from 6 global collaborators. The prospective study material was composed of cDNA or gDNA derived from T cells, B-cell-depleted T cells, or PBMCs. Broader findings and caveats from the paper: How much clinical and demographic metadata was included differed by source and by participant, and the metadata was provided uncurated.

TCRbeta CDR3 regions were amplified from genomic DNA using the immunoSEQ Assay, a bias-controlled multiplex PCR. From the authors' description of their analysis: The number of nucleated cells in each sample was estimated by amplification of reference gene primers within the assay. To quantify the absolute abundance of each unique TCRbeta CDR3 rearrangement, sequence reads were collapsed and filtered. For each sample, productive Simpson clonality was calculated as the square root of Simpson's diversity index across productive rearrangements. TCRdb obtained this table from immuneACCESS and retained in-frame rearrangements with V and J assigned. These tables miss some clones; where compared with another copy, unresolved V genes account for less than half of the shortfall, and the remainder is unexplained. For V, J and clone size, that table is used; D and trimming come from the DNA. This sample lists roughly 200,000 clones; 85% to 90% were detected once. Under 3% of the sample lies in the top ten.

In the prospective study, participants were 18 to 89 years old, resided in 24 geographic areas of the United States, and were enrolled through a virtual design. In the prospective study, participants were assigned to cohorts based on the clinical history participants reported in a screening survey and a study questionnaire. In the prospective study, mobile phlebotomists collected whole blood, serum and a nasopharyngeal or oropharyngeal swab from each participant. Over a 2-month period, participants in the prospective study had the option of providing additional blood draws and questionnaires. Before DNA extraction, blood samples from the prospective study were shipped at room temperature or frozen. Note on this clone: The antigen this receptor binds is unknown. No base-level quality is on record; no much larger clone is a single base apart.

CDR1 and CDR2 are read off the germline V gene as MDHEN and SYDVKM. V lost 2 bases and J lost 8 bases; the stretch between them is 6 bases long. Measured from the cysteine to the phenylalanine, the CDR3 is 11 residues long. The retained sequence is limited to the CDR3, 33 bases, with the frame set at the first base. The sample comprised PBMCs or T cells enriched from blood (not recorded which). The chain uses TRBV28 and TRBJ2-5, with TRBD1 perhaps the D gene, on 5 matching bases. This receptor was obtained from a middle-aged woman with acute COVID-19. The CDR3 protein is CASSLGQTQYF. The DNA is TGTGCCAGCAGTTTAGGACAAACCCAGTACTTC. The full variable domain, with segments outside the CDR3 supplied by the reference TRBV28 and TRBJ2-5 proteins, appears as DVKVTQSSRYLVKRTGEKVFLECVQDMDHENMFWYRQDPGLGLRLIYFSYDVKMKEKGDIPEGYSVSREKKERFSLILESASTNQTSMYLCASSLGQTQYFGPGTRLLVL.